Listed here are 26 T cell receptor beta chains from one sample, sequenced in a study of control samples from healthy donors and cancer patients. Method: immunoSEQ multiplex PCR; TCRdb's copy keeps in-frame clones and lacks some. The table records 140,000 or so clones, more than 85% of them present only once. Specimen: blood. Receptor source: a man aged 25 to 40 in good health.

In its sample, this clone was seen once. V is TRBV12-3 or TRBV12-4 and J is TRBJ2-3, with D unclear. The CDR3 sequence is 12 residues long. The V gene lost 5 bases and the J gene lost 6 bases, with 9 bases spanning the gap. CDR3 nucleotides: TGTGCCAGCAGTGACCTTTGGGATACGCAGTATTTT. It is translated as CASSDLWDTQYF.

CDR3 sequence reads: CASSLGAGVRNGYTF. In nucleotides, the CDR3 is TGTGCCAGCAGCTTAGGGGCCGGGGTTAGGAATGGCTACACCTTC. The chain employs TRBV7-2 and TRBJ1-2, with unresolved D. V shed 1 base and J shed 6 bases, with 15 bases lying between them. The germline gives CDR1 SGHTA, CDR2 FQGNSA. This CDR3 is 15 amino acids long. Full variable domain (missing parts from reference TRBV7-2 and TRBJ1-2): GAGVSQSPSNKVTEKGKDVELRCDPISGHTALYWYRQSLGQGLEFLIYFQGNSAPDKSGLPSDRFSAERTGGSVSTLTIQRTQQEDSAVYLCASSLGAGVRNGYTFGSGTRLTVV.

The chain has TRBV9 and TRBJ1-2, with 10 bases that match TRBD1. The trim removed 4 bases at V and 7 bases at J, leaving 7 bases unmatched. CDR1 and CDR2 (germline): SGDLS, YYNGEE. This CDR3 has 14 amino acids. The CDR3 region is CASSLDRGPAGYTF. The CDR3 DNA is TGTGCCAGCAGCCTTGACAGGGGGCCGGCTGGCTACACCTTC.

This clone was observed a single time. V and J are TRBV10-2 and TRBJ2-7; the D gene is possibly TRBD2 (7 bases). Per germline, CDR1 WSHSY and CDR2 SAAADI. The V gene lost 1 base and the J gene lost 3 bases, with 13 bases spanning the gap. This CDR3 is built from 15 residues. The CDR3 here is CASSEWGGTFYEQYF. The CDR3 DNA reads as TGCGCCAGCAGTGAGTGGGGGGGCACCTTCTACGAGCAGTACTTC.

This chain connects TRBV28 to TRBJ2-1; D uncertain. Deletions cut 4 bases from V and 6 bases from J, with 7 bases between. Germline V gene sequence: CDR1 MDHEN, CDR2 SYDVKM. The CDR3 has 12 amino acids. The CDR3 region is CASSYSVNEQFF. In nucleotides, the CDR3 is TGTGCCAGCAGTTACAGTGTCAATGAGCAGTTCTTC.

This chain links TRBV30 with TRBJ1-2, with TRBD1 as a possible D gene (5 bases). Per the germline V gene, CDR1 is GTSNPN and CDR2 is SVGIG (reference sequence). The CDR3 contains 15 residues. V gave up 3 bases and J gave up 3 bases, with 17 bases separating them. The CDR3 region has the DNA TGTGCCTGGAGCAATCTAAAAAGGGGTTACTATGGCTACACCTTC. The encoded protein is CAWSNLKRGYYGYTF.

The V call is TRBV6-6, the J call TRBJ1-1; D remains ambiguous. This CDR3 is 14 amino acids long. The germline V and J ends were trimmed by 1 base and 0 bases, with 6 bases remaining between them. CDR1 is MNHNY and CDR2 is SVGAGI in the germline V gene (reference sequence). The CDR3 region is CASSYLMVNTEAFF. The DNA of the CDR3 is TGTGCCAGCAGTTACTTGATGGTGAACACTGAAGCTTTCTTT.

V gene TRBV30 combines with J gene TRBJ1-1; 10 bases line up with TRBD1. Germline values: CDR1 GTSNPN, CDR2 SVGIG (reference sequence). Losses at the gene ends were 7 bases for V and 3 bases for J; bases not matched to a gene: 11. The CDR3 totals 15 residues. The DNA of the CDR3 is TGTGCCTTAAGGGACAGGGGAGGGGTGGACACTGAAGCTTTCTTT. It is translated as CALRDRGGVDTEAFF.

The gene calls are TRBV24-1 and TRBJ2-2; either TRBD1 or TRBD2 may fit D (6 bases each). Germline values: CDR1 KGHDR, CDR2 SFDVKD. This CDR3 has 14 residues. Trimming removed 5 bases at V and 3 bases at J, with 9 bases between. The chain's CDR3 is CATSGGAYTGELFF. In DNA form, the CDR3 reads TGTGCCACCAGTGGGGGGGCTTACACCGGGGAGCTGTTTTTT.

The chain employs TRBV6-5 and TRBJ1-1, with 7 bases that match TRBD1. Looked up from germline, CDR1 is MNHEY and CDR2 is SVGAGI. The CDR3 runs to 14 residues. Trimming cost V 6 bases and J 3 bases; bases outside gene matches: 7. The CDR3 coding sequence is TGTGCCAGCAGGAGAGGACAGGTCGACACTGAAGCTTTCTTT. This sequence encodes CASRRGQVDTEAFF.

The chain employs TRBV19 and TRBJ1-1; 7 bases are shared with TRBD1. The CDR3 length is 15 residues. Germline CDR1 is LNHDA and CDR2 is SQIVND (reference sequence). V lost 3 bases and J lost 5; bases outside the gene matches: 9. The CDR3 is CASSIQQGMETEAFF. CDR3 nucleotide sequence: TGTGCCAGTAGTATTCAACAGGGGATGGAGACTGAAGCTTTCTTT.

The chain recombines TRBV7-9 with TRBJ1-6, with TRBD1 identical over 7 bases. Losses at the gene ends were 9 bases for V and 14 bases for J; bases not matched to a gene: 10. CDR3 length equals 12 residues. From germline, CDR1 is SEHNR and CDR2 FQNEAQ (reference sequence). The CDR3 here is CASTGAARALHF. In nucleotides, the CDR3 is TGTGCCAGTACAGGGGCCGCTAGGGCCCTCCACTTT. Variable domain in full (rest from reference TRBV7-9 and TRBJ1-6): DTGVSQNPRHKITKRGQNVTFRCDPISEHNRLYWYRQTLGQGPEFLTYFQNEAQLEKSRLLSDRFSAERPKGSFSTLEIQRTEQGDSAMYLCASTGAARALHFGNGTRLTVT.

This chain links TRBV29-1 with TRBJ1-2, with D hard to call. CDR3 size: 10 residues. V gave up 6 bases and J gave up 6 bases, with 8 bases separating them. Germline assignment: CDR1 SQVTM and CDR2 ANQGSEA. The CDR3 DNA reads as TGCAGCGTGGCGGGGAATGGCTACACCTTC. This sequence encodes CSVAGNGYTF.

The table lists this clone with a count of one. The chain couples TRBV28 to TRBJ2-1; D ambiguous. Trimming pared 1 base from V and 4 bases from J, leaving 14 bases between. Per the germline V gene, CDR1 is MDHEN and CDR2 is SYDVKM. CDR3 length: 16 residues. CDR3 nucleotides: TGTGCCAGCAGTTTATCCCCCTCGGTTCGTTACAATGAGCAGTTCTTC. It is translated as CASSLSPSVRYNEQFF. The variable domain in full, with the rest retrieved from reference TRBV28 and TRBJ2-1, is DVKVTQSSRYLVKRTGEKVFLECVQDMDHENMFWYRQDPGLGLRLIYFSYDVKMKEKGDIPEGYSVSREKKERFSLILESASTNQTSMYLCASSLSPSVRYNEQFFGPGTRLTVL.

The chain links TRBV7-9 to TRBJ2-2, with D perhaps matching TRBD2 (5 bases). This CDR3 spans 13 amino acids. Trimming took off 2 bases at V and 5 bases at J, with 6 bases between the two ends. Germline CDR1 is SEHNR and CDR2 is FQNEAQ (reference sequence). CDR3 sequence: CASSLSGTGELFF. The CDR3, as DNA: TGTGCCAGCAGCTTATCGGGGACCGGGGAGCTGTTTTTT.

This chain uses TRBV4-1 with TRBJ1-1, with D tentatively TRBD1 (5 bases). The CDR3 consists of 17 residues. Trimming left V 4 bases short and J 3 bases short, with 21 bases between. The germline V gene encodes CDR1 MGHRA and CDR2 YSYEKL. The CDR3 spells CASSLGGPLLVHTEAFF. CDR3 nucleotides: TGCGCCAGCAGCCTGGGGGGTCCCCTGTTGGTTCACACTGAAGCTTTCTTT.

This chain uses TRBV7-3 with TRBJ1-3; no reliable D call. The V gene lost 2 bases and the J gene lost 4 bases, with 6 bases spanning the gap. Germline V gene lookup returns CDR1 SGHTA and CDR2 FQGTGA. This CDR3 has 13 amino acids. CDR3 in amino acids: CASSLGGGNTIYF. The CDR3, as DNA: TGTGCCAGCAGCTTAGGTGGGGGAAACACCATATATTTT.

The CDR3 sequence: CASSSPGTRPYEQYF. CDR3 in DNA: TGTGCCAGCAGTTCCCCGGGGACCAGACCTTACGAGCAGTACTTC. V gene TRBV6-2 or TRBV6-3 combines with J gene TRBJ2-7, with D perhaps assigned TRBD1 or TRBD2 (5 bases each). CDR3 size: 15 residues. Per the germline V gene, CDR1 is MNHEY and CDR2 is SVGEGT. V was cut by 4 bases and J by 4 bases, with 17 bases left in between.

The V gene is TRBV5-1, the J gene TRBJ2-3; 10 bases align to TRBD2. Per germline, CDR1 SGHRS and CDR2 YFSETQ. V trimming: 0 bases; J trimming: 2 bases; junction bases outside the gene matches: 6. The length of the CDR3 is 17 residues. CDR3 in amino acids: CASSLVGSGGSTDTQYF. The CDR3 region has the DNA TGCGCCAGCAGCTTGGTTGGTAGCGGGGGGTCCACAGATACGCAGTATTTT.

This clone showed up just once. The V and J genes are TRBV13 and TRBJ2-7, with TRBD2 matching 7 bases. In germline, CDR1 is PRHDT, CDR2 FYEKMQ (reference sequence). This CDR3 is 13 amino acids long. The ends lost 5 bases at V and 7 bases at J; junction bases unmatched: 8. Written as DNA, the CDR3 is TGTGCCAGCAGCACGCCCTCCGGGGGGGAGCAGTACTTC. Protein sequence: CASSTPSGGEQYF.

Concerning this clone: The same CDR3 can be traced to other DNA sequences in this sample. The CDR3 DNA sequence: TGTGCCAGCTCCCCTGACAGGGGAGGGAATCAGCCCCAGCATTTT. It yields the protein CASSPDRGGNQPQHF. V usage is TRBV18 and J usage is TRBJ1-5, with 8 bases identical to TRBD1. Germline V gene data show CDR1 as KGHSH and CDR2 as LQKENI. V lost 6 bases to trimming and J lost 4 bases; unmatched junction nucleotides: 8. This CDR3 is 15 amino acids long. Complete variable domain (other parts from reference TRBV18 and TRBJ1-5): NAGVMQNPRHLVRRRGQEARLRCSPMKGHSHVYWYRQLPEEGLKFMVYLQKENIIDESGMPKERFSAEFPKEGPSILRIQQVVRGDSAAYFCASSPDRGGNQPQHFGDGTRLSIL.

This clone was seen a single time. The chain is built from TRBV7-2 and TRBJ1-1; the match to TRBD1 covers 10 bases. Germline CDR1 is SGHTA and CDR2 is FQGNSA. The CDR3 spans 15 residues. The V and J ends lost 5 bases and 3 bases, in that order; junction bases with no gene match: 6. Written as DNA, the CDR3 is TGTGCCAGCAGCCCCCGACAGGGGGCATACACTGAAGCTTTCTTT. Its translation is CASSPRQGAYTEAFF.

The chain uses TRBV29-1 and TRBJ1-5; 7 nucleotides match TRBD1. The CDR3 consists of 13 residues. V dropped 1 base and J dropped 6; count of bases not matched to a gene: 3. Germline CDR1 reads SQVTM; CDR2 reads ANQGSEA. This CDR3 reads CSVEGGGGQPQHF. Written as DNA, the CDR3 is TGCAGCGTTGAAGGAGGGGGCGGTCAGCCCCAGCATTTT.

The V call is TRBV4-1, the J call TRBJ2-1; TRBD1 matches at 8 bases. Germline assignment: CDR1 MGHRA and CDR2 YSYEKL. The V and J ends lost 0 bases and 10 bases, in that order; junction bases with no gene match: 8. The CDR3 extends over 15 amino acids. The CDR3 DNA reads as TGCGCCAGCAGCCAAGACAGGGGGCCTGGGTGGGAGCAGTTCTTC. Translated, it gives CASSQDRGPGWEQFF.

The chain links TRBV19 to TRBJ1-1; possibly TRBD1 for D (6 bases). Germline V CDR1 and CDR2: LNHDA, SQIVND (reference sequence). The CDR3 has 14 amino acids. V lost 4 bases, J lost 6 bases, and 15 bases lay in between. CDR3 sequence: CASSNDQGTPEAFF. In DNA form, the CDR3 reads TGTGCCAGTAGTAACGACCAGGGGACCCCTGAAGCTTTCTTT.

This chain uses TRBV5-4 with TRBJ2-7; D remains unclear. Trimming stripped 0 bases from V and 5 bases from J, with 9 bases between. The CDR3 loop spans 13 amino acids. Germline lookup yields CDR1 SGHNT and CDR2 YYREEE (reference sequence). CDR3 sequence reads: CASSLASLDEQYF. In DNA form, the CDR3 reads TGTGCCAGCAGCTTGGCCTCTTTGGACGAGCAGTACTTC.